These 26 T cell receptor beta chains were all obtained from the same sample, sequenced in a study of beta chain features in type 1 diabetes. Reverse transcribing all isolated RNA meant expressed TCRB transcripts were sequenced. Sequenced by immunoSEQ multiplex PCR; TCRdb stores in-frame clones only, minus some. Of hundreds of thousands of clones detected, about a sixth appear once; the ten largest clones hold around 0.02%. The source material was naive CD4+ T cells from blood. The origin of the receptors is a woman aged 18 to 35 in good health.

In its sample, this clone was seen a few times. V gene TRBV7-8 combines with J gene TRBJ2-7; 9 positions agree with TRBD1. The CDR3 runs to 15 residues. Per the germline V gene, CDR1 is SGHVS and CDR2 is FQNEAQ. V was clipped by 5 bases and J by 4 bases; unmatched bases: 9. The CDR3 bases are TGTGCCAGCAGCCCAACAACAGGGGGCTTTTACGAGCAGTACTTC. Residues: CASSPTTGGFYEQYF.

This chain uses TRBV13 with TRBJ2-5; D remains unclear. The CDR3 sequence is 14 residues long. V lost 1 base and J lost 5, with 11 bases in between. Looked up from germline, CDR1 is PRHDT and CDR2 is FYEKMQ (reference sequence). The chain's CDR3 is CASSLVGSSETQYF. Written as DNA, the CDR3 is TGTGCCAGCAGCTTAGTAGGTAGCTCCGAGACCCAGTACTTC.

This clone has just a few counts. This chain connects TRBV7-2 to TRBJ1-1; maybe TRBD1 (5 bases). Germline-derived CDR1 and CDR2 are SGHTA and FQGNSA. This CDR3 region has 17 residues. Trimming left V 4 bases short and J 3 bases short, with 21 bases between. CDR3 DNA sequence: TGTGCCAGCAGCTCGGGACGAAGGGAAGGGTGGCACACTGAAGCTTTCTTT. Its translation is CASSSGRREGWHTEAFF.

The chain is built from TRBV28 and TRBJ1-2, with 11 positions matching TRBD1. Germline V gene sequence: CDR1 MDHEN, CDR2 SYDVKM. Losses at the gene ends were 6 bases for V and 8 bases for J; bases not matched to a gene: 8. The CDR3 is 14 amino acids. CDR3 bases: TGTGCCAGCAGCGTGACGGACAGGGGGCTAGGCTACACCTTC. Protein sequence: CASSVTDRGLGYTF.

This chain uses TRBV4-3 with TRBJ2-1, with D possibly matching TRBD1 (6 bases). The V gene lost 0 bases and the J gene lost 7 bases, with 10 bases spanning the gap. Germline CDR1 LGHNA, CDR2 YSLEER. This CDR3 comprises 14 residues. CDR3 loop: CASSQEGARNEQFF. For the CDR3, the DNA is TGCGCCAGCAGCCAAGAGGGGGCGAGGAATGAGCAGTTCTTC.

Only a few counts were recorded for this clone. This rearrangement joins TRBV27 to TRBJ1-1; D not certain. The CDR3 has 13 amino acids. CDR1 MNHEY and CDR2 SMNVEV come from the germline V gene (reference sequence). Trimming pared 4 bases from V and 2 bases from J, leaving 8 bases between. The CDR3 loop is CASSSYFNTEAFF. For the CDR3, the DNA is TGTGCCAGCAGTTCTTACTTCAACACTGAAGCTTTCTTT.

The chain combines TRBV15 with TRBJ2-7; the match to TRBD2 covers 9 bases. Per the germline V gene, CDR1 is LNHNV and CDR2 is YYDKDF (reference sequence). The ends lost 0 bases at V and 11 bases at J; junction bases unmatched: 8. The CDR3 totals 14 residues. CDR3 region: CATSRDHGIAGEYF. CDR3 in DNA: TGTGCCACCAGCAGAGATCATGGGATAGCGGGAGAGTACTTC.

Concerning this clone itself: The same CDR3 can be traced to other DNA sequences in this sample. The rearrangement uses TRBV18 and TRBJ2-2; D not resolved. Deletions cut 2 bases from V and 5 bases from J, with 3 bases between. The CDR3 consists of 12 residues. Germline CDR1 reads KGHSH; CDR2 reads LQKENI. The CDR3 here is CASSPRTGELFF. CDR3 bases: TGTGCCAGCTCACCAAGGACCGGGGAGCTGTTTTTT.

The chain combines TRBV19 with TRBJ2-1; D is unresolved. The CDR3 totals 11 residues. The germline gives CDR1 LNHDA, CDR2 SQIVND (reference sequence). Trimming took 8 bases from V and 6 from J, leaving 8 bases between them. CDR3 DNA sequence: TGTGCCAGTGGTCCCCGCAATGAGCAGTTCTTC. This gives the protein CASGPRNEQFF.

This clone showed up just a few times. V and J are TRBV28 and TRBJ1-2, with a tentative D call TRBD1 (6 bases). There are 15 residues in the CDR3. Trimming shortened V by 5 bases and J by 2 bases, and 15 bases separated the two germline ends. The germline V gene has CDR1 MDHEN and CDR2 SYDVKM. The CDR3 region is CASSRQGTSNYGYTF. The CDR3 DNA is TGTGCCAGCAGTCGCCAAGGGACAAGCAACTATGGCTACACCTTC.

V usage is TRBV6-6 and J usage is TRBJ2-2, with 13 positions matching TRBD2. Germline-derived CDR1 and CDR2 are MNHNY and SVGAGI (reference sequence). The J segment lost 6 bases and the V segment lost 2 bases, leaving 3 bases of the junction unmatched. The CDR3 covers 16 residues. The CDR3 DNA follows: TGTGCCAGCAGTTACACGGGACTAGCGGGATCCGGGGAGCTGTTTTTT. It yields the protein CASSYTGLAGSGELFF.

The chain employs TRBV7-2 and TRBJ2-2, with D unclear. V was cut by 6 bases and J by 0 bases, with 11 bases left in between. Germline CDR1 is SGHTA and CDR2 is FQGNSA. This CDR3 contains 15 residues. The CDR3 sequence: CASRSGASNTGELFF. The CDR3 nucleotides are TGTGCCAGCAGGTCAGGAGCATCGAACACCGGGGAGCTGTTTTTT.

This clone has more than one count but fewer than ten. The chain couples TRBV10-3 to TRBJ2-5; no definite D call. This CDR3 is built from 14 residues. Trimming removed 4 bases from V and 2 bases from J, with 11 bases in between. Germline assignment: CDR1 ENHRY and CDR2 SYGVKD. CDR3: CAISAEVEQETQYF. The CDR3 DNA follows: TGTGCCATCAGTGCGGAAGTAGAACAAGAGACCCAGTACTTC.

This clone has a handful of counts. V and J are TRBV2 and TRBJ2-1; 10 nucleotides agree with TRBD1. Germline lookup yields CDR1 SNHLY and CDR2 FYNNEI. The CDR3 loop spans 17 amino acids. The V segment lost 6 bases and the J segment 8 bases; nucleotides outside the gene matches: 16. CDR3: CASRSLRDRGPMDEQFF. The CDR3 DNA is TGTGCCAGCAGATCTCTCCGGGACAGGGGTCCAATGGATGAGCAGTTCTTC.

The CDR3 DNA sequence: TGTGCCAGCAGTCCCGAGGGCAGGGCTGGGCAGCCCCAGCATTTT. It codes for CASSPEGRAGQPQHF. J is TRBJ1-5 and V is TRBV27, with D perhaps matching TRBD1 (5 bases). V was cut by 5 bases and J by 7 bases, with 18 bases left in between. The germline CDR1 and CDR2 sequences are MNHEY and SMNVEV (reference sequence). CDR3 size: 15 residues.

The chain recombines TRBV7-2 with TRBJ2-1, with TRBD1 matching 7 bases. Germline loops: CDR1 SGHTA, CDR2 FQGNSA. The V gene end was trimmed by 3 bases and the J gene end by 5 bases; junction bases not matched to a gene: 7. The CDR3 extends over 15 amino acids. CDR3 sequence reads: CASSLIQGSHNEQFF. The CDR3 nucleotides read TGTGCCAGCAGCTTGATACAGGGGTCCCACAATGAGCAGTTCTTC.

This clone turned up a few times. The rearrangement links TRBV7-9 to TRBJ1-1; D may be TRBD1 (6 bases). Germline V lookup: CDR1 SEHNR, CDR2 FQNEAQ (reference sequence). V dropped 6 bases and J dropped 1 base, with 12 bases sitting between them. This CDR3 is 14 amino acids long. DNA for the CDR3: TGTGCCAGCAGTTCCGGGACAACGAACACTGAAGCTTTCTTT. It translates to CASSSGTTNTEAFF.

The V gene is TRBV21-1, the J gene TRBJ1-2. TRBV21-1 is classified as a pseudogene. The CDR3 runs 15 residues. This CDR3 reads CASSKGGGLSYGYTF. The CDR3 nucleotides are TGTGCCAGCAGCAAAGGGGGCGGACTGTCCTATGGCTACACCTTC.

This sequence joins TRBV6-5 and TRBJ2-7, with a weak D call TRBD2 (5 bases). This CDR3 is built from 14 residues. Germline lookup yields CDR1 MNHEY and CDR2 SVGAGI. Trimming pared 10 bases from V and 2 bases from J, leaving 18 bases between. CDR3 loop: CAIFPRLAPYEQYF. DNA for the CDR3: TGTGCCATATTCCCCAGATTAGCGCCCTACGAGCAGTACTTC.

This clone was observed a handful of times. The same CDR3 also results from other DNA sequences found in this sample. V is TRBV5-1 and J is TRBJ1-2; D is uncertain. The CDR3 runs 13 residues. The V end lost 3 bases, the J end lost 3 bases, and 9 bases lay between the germline ends. The germline CDR1 and CDR2 sequences are SGHRS and YFSETQ. CDR3 in amino acids: CASSSAGDYGYTF. The DNA for the CDR3 is TGCGCCAGCAGCTCCGCCGGGGACTATGGCTACACCTTC.

This clone showed up just a few times. This rearrangement joins TRBV27 to TRBJ1-1; 8 bases match TRBD1. Germline V gene lookup returns CDR1 MNHEY and CDR2 SMNVEV (reference sequence). This CDR3 has 13 amino acids. V was clipped by 6 bases and J by 4 bases; unmatched bases: 4. For the CDR3, the DNA is TGTGCCAGCAGGTATACAGGGGGCACTGAAGCTTTCTTT. Its translation: CASRYTGGTEAFF.

This clone was observed a handful of times. The sample contains more than one DNA sequence encoding this CDR3. The rearrangement joins TRBV15 to TRBJ2-3, with D possibly being TRBD2 (6 bases). Deletions cut 1 base from V and 0 bases from J, with 8 bases between. The CDR3 consists of 15 residues. Germline V gives CDR1 LNHNV, CDR2 YYDKDF (reference sequence). CDR3 nucleotides: TGTGCCACCAGCAGAGGAAGCGGGAGCACAGATACGCAGTATTTT. This encodes CATSRGSGSTDTQYF.

This clone came up a few times. V gene TRBV7-9 combines with J gene TRBJ1-4; D gene uncertain. The CDR3 loop spans 14 amino acids. The V and J ends lost 2 bases and 2 bases respectively, with 6 bases between them. Germline loops: CDR1 SEHNR, CDR2 FQNEAQ (reference sequence). The CDR3 bases are TGTGCCAGCAGCTTAATGGTGACTAATGAAAAACTGTTTTTT. Translated: CASSLMVTNEKLFF.

This clone was seen only a few times. The chain has TRBV10-2 and TRBJ2-7; 10 nucleotides agree with TRBD2. The trim removed 8 bases at V and 0 bases at J, leaving 7 bases unmatched. The CDR3 loop spans 15 amino acids. Looked up from germline, CDR1 is WSHSY and CDR2 is SAAADI. The DNA for the CDR3 is TGCGCCAGCGCTAGCCTAGCGGGAGACTCCTACGAGCAGTACTTC. Translation: CASASLAGDSYEQYF.

V and J are TRBV11-2 and TRBJ2-7; D may be TRBD2 (5 bases). Germline CDR1 reads SGHAT; CDR2 reads FQNNGV. The CDR3 runs 14 residues. The V end was cut by 4 bases, the J end by 7 bases, with 17 bases between. CDR3: CASSSLVRVGEQYF. The CDR3 region has the DNA TGTGCCAGCAGCTCACTAGTCCGTGTGGGGGAGCAGTACTTC.

This clone occurred a few times. This chain uses TRBV7-9 with TRBJ1-5; 8 bases map to TRBD1. With 1 base clipped from V and 10 bases from J, the junction kept 6 bases outside the gene matches. Looked up from germline, CDR1 is SEHNR and CDR2 is FQNEAQ (reference sequence). This CDR3 has 14 residues. In DNA form, the CDR3 reads TGTGCCAGCAGCTTAGACGGGACAGGTAGCCCCCAGCATTTT. This codes for CASSLDGTGSPQHF.